This T cell receptor beta chain comes out of a study of T cell responses to AZD1222 COVID-19 vaccine. The CDR3 sequence is 13 residues long. Trimming pared 3 bases from V and 5 bases from J, leaving 11 bases between. The germline gives CDR1 SNHLY, CDR2 FYNNEI. Study-level findings and limits: Two AZD1222 administrations were followed by greater Spike-specific TCR breadth and depth. All repertoire sampling was performed exclusively after the peak T cell response. CD4 TCRs associated with vaccination spanned spike, dominating at 160-218 and 743-854. Targets within unmutated variant regions were reportedly found for nearly half of spike-specific TCRs.

Profiled with immunoSEQ multiplex PCR; TCRdb holds only in-frame clones, not every one. Here the sample spans roughly 200,000 clones, approximately 92% being singletons. Concerning this clone itself: The target antigen is unknown.

Sequencing used peripheral blood, obtained 28 days after the second dose of the MenACWY control vaccine. The receptor's source is an adult who received the MenACWY meningococcal vaccine as a control. The chain recombines TRBV2 with TRBJ2-7; D gene uncertain. The CDR3 DNA is TGTGCCAGCAGTGATAGAGGAATTGACGAGCAGTACTTC. Translating gives CASSDRGIDEQYF. Full variable domain (missing parts from reference TRBV2 and TRBJ2-7): EPEVTQTPSHQVTQMGQEVILRCVPISNHLYFYWYRQILGQKVEFLVSFYNNEISEKSEIFDDQFSVERPDGSNFTLKIRSTKLEDSAMYFCASSDRGIDEQYFGPGTRLTVT.